These 5 T cell receptor beta chains came from one sample sequenced in a study of blood T cells in healthy people across ages. Primed by a sample-barcoded 5' primer and a J-beta primer mix, a second PCR proceeded for roughly 6 to 12 cycles. MiXCR was run by TCRdb on the 5' RACE reads, yielding one entry per CDR3 protein. The table shows hundreds of thousands of distinct CDR3 sequences, with around 49% occurring only once. The sequencing input was blood. All receptors come from a woman in her sixties or seventies in good health.

A few counts support this clonotype. The chain uses TRBV29-1 and TRBJ2-3; tentatively, D is TRBD1 or TRBD2 (5 bases each). Germline CDR1 SQVTM, CDR2 ANQGSEA. V lost 6 bases and J 6 bases, leaving 19 bases between the germline ends. This CDR3 has 14 residues. This chain's CDR3 is CSVEPPRGRDTQYF. The CDR3 coding sequence is TGCAGCGTCGAACCACCTAGGGGACGTGATACGCAGTATTTT.

This clonotype was seen a few times. The chain uses TRBV28 and TRBJ2-4; D is possibly TRBD1 or TRBD2 (5 bases each). Trimming removed 6 bases from V and 4 bases from J, with 13 bases in between. Germline CDR1 and CDR2: MDHEN and SYDVKM. The CDR3 spans 14 residues. CDR3 sequence reads: CASSRTWGKNIQYF. As DNA, the CDR3 is TGTGCCAGCAGCCGTACGTGGGGGAAAAACATTCAGTACTTC.

The CDR3 DNA follows: TGTGCCAGCATGCGGACAACGAACACCGGGGAGCTGTTTTTT. It is translated as CASMRTTNTGELFF. The chain combines TRBV25-1 with TRBJ2-2, with D maybe TRBD1 (5 bases). CDR1 and CDR2 from the germline V gene are MGHDK and SYGVNS. V was clipped by 7 bases and J by 0 bases, with 9 bases between them. This CDR3 has 14 residues.

This clonotype turned up a few times. The V and J genes are TRBV4-3 and TRBJ2-1; TRBD1 matches at 9 bases. J gave up 5 bases and V 2 bases, and 7 bases lay outside the gene matches. There are 16 residues in the CDR3. Germline V lookup: CDR1 LGHNA, CDR2 YSLEER. The CDR3 DNA sequence: TGCGCCAGCAGCCAACTGGGGACAGGGTCAGACAATGAGCAGTTCTTC. This codes for CASSQLGTGSDNEQFF.

The chain employs TRBV9 and TRBJ2-7; 10 nucleotides line up with TRBD2. The CDR3 is 15 amino acids. CDR1 is SGDLS and CDR2 is YYNGEE in the germline V gene. V trimming: 3 bases; J trimming: 6 bases; junction bases outside the gene matches: 9. CDR3 protein: CASSATSGRGVEQYF. DNA of the CDR3: TGTGCCAGCAGCGCTACAAGCGGGAGGGGAGTCGAGCAGTACTTC. The variable domain in full, completed from reference TRBV9 and TRBJ2-7, reads DSGVTQTPKHLITATGQRVTLRCSPRSGDLSVYWYQQSLDQGLQFLIQYYNGEERAKGNILERFSAQQFPDLHSELNLSSLELGDSALYFCASSATSGRGVEQYFGPGTRLTVT.